A selection of T cell receptor beta chains follows, all from one sample in a study of control samples from healthy donors and cancer patients. Assay: immunoSEQ multiplex PCR; the TCRdb copy retains only in-frame clones and omits some. Of around 53,000 clones in the sample, roughly 90% were seen once. What was sequenced was PBMCs. The receptors here all came from a man aged 55 to 69 with head and neck cancer. The CDR3 runs from the conserved cysteine through the conserved F or W. The order of the fields is CDR3 DNA, CDR3 protein, V gene, D gene, J gene, clone size. A D gene is named only where the DNA matches it firmly. Not every row has a clone size; where given, it reads once, few, many or a size class.

CDR3 DNA: TGTGCCAGTCGGGGGGACAGGTGGAACACTGAAGCTTTCTTT
CDR3 protein: CASRGDRWNTEAFF
V gene: TRBV6-5
D gene: TRBD1
J gene: TRBJ1-1
clone size: NA

CDR3 DNA: TGTGCCAGCAGCTTGGCCGGACCAGGGGGAGAGACCCAGTACTTC
CDR3 protein: CASSLAGPGGETQYF
V gene: TRBV5-6
D gene: TRBD1
J gene: TRBJ2-5
clone size: NA

CDR3 DNA: TGTGCCAGCAGCTTAACGGGACAGCCTGTTAATCAGCCCCAGCATTTT
CDR3 protein: CASSLTGQPVNQPQHF
V gene: TRBV7-2
D gene: TRBD1
J gene: TRBJ1-5
clone size: NA

CDR3 DNA: TGCGCCAGCAGCTCTAGACAGGGAACTAGCACTGAAGCTTTCTTT
CDR3 protein: CASSSRQGTSTEAFF
V gene: TRBV5-1
D gene: TRBD1
J gene: TRBJ1-1
clone size: NA

CDR3 DNA: TGTGCCAGCAGCCCGACGGGGGAAGAAGCTTTCTTT
CDR3 protein: CASSPTGEEAFF
V gene: TRBV28
D gene: NA
J gene: TRBJ1-1
clone size: NA

CDR3 DNA: TGTGCCAGCAGCTTAAGTACAGGGATCTACACTGAAGCTTTCTTT
CDR3 protein: CASSLSTGIYTEAFF
V gene: TRBV11-2
D gene: NA
J gene: TRBJ1-1
clone size: NA

CDR3 DNA: TGTGCCAGCAGCCTGGACCACAATCAGCCCCAGCATTTT
CDR3 protein: CASSLDHNQPQHF
V gene: TRBV14
D gene: NA
J gene: TRBJ1-5
clone size: NA

CDR3 DNA: TGTGCCAGCAGTTACTCGGGGGAAGGAGATACGCAGTATTTT
CDR3 protein: CASSYSGEGDTQYF
V gene: TRBV6-5
D gene: NA
J gene: TRBJ2-3
clone size: few

CDR3 DNA: TGTGCCAGCAGTTACTATCGGGGGAGGGCCCCTGAAGCTTTCTTT
CDR3 protein: CASSYYRGRAPEAFF
V gene: TRBV6-2/TRBV6-3
D gene: NA
J gene: TRBJ1-1
clone size: NA

CDR3 DNA: TGTGCTAGTGGTCCTCCCCCGACAGGGGTGTCCTACGAGCAGTACTTC
CDR3 protein: CASGPPPTGVSYEQYF
V gene: TRBV12-5
D gene: TRBD1
J gene: TRBJ2-7
clone size: NA

CDR3 DNA: TGTGCCAGCAGCACCGGGGGGGGCCCCGACACAGATACGCAGTATTTT
CDR3 protein: CASSTGGGPDTDTQYF
V gene: TRBV3-1/TRBV3-2
D gene: TRBD2
J gene: TRBJ2-3
clone size: NA

CDR3 DNA: TGTGCCAGCAGCTTAGAGCGAGCAACTAATGAAAAACTGTTTTTT
CDR3 protein: CASSLERATNEKLFF
V gene: TRBV7-6
D gene: NA
J gene: TRBJ1-4
clone size: NA

CDR3 DNA: TGTGCCAGCATGGGGCGGGAAGAGACCCAGTACTTC
CDR3 protein: CASMGREETQYF
V gene: TRBV7-9
D gene: NA
J gene: TRBJ2-5
clone size: NA

CDR3 DNA: TGTGCCAGCATGCTTGAGGGAGAGAGACAGCCCCAGCATTTT
CDR3 protein: CASMLEGERQPQHF
V gene: TRBV28
D gene: NA
J gene: TRBJ1-5
clone size: NA

CDR3 DNA: TGTGCCAGCTCACTCCGGACAGGGCCAGATACGCAGTATTTT
CDR3 protein: CASSLRTGPDTQYF
V gene: TRBV18
D gene: TRBD1
J gene: TRBJ2-3
clone size: once

CDR3 DNA: TGCAGCGGACAGGGGGCGGGAAACTATGGCTACACCTTC
CDR3 protein: CSGQGAGNYGYTF
V gene: TRBV29-1
D gene: TRBD1
J gene: TRBJ1-2
clone size: NA

CDR3 DNA: TGTGCCAGTAGTATGCAAGGACAGGGGGACGGGAATTCACCCCTCCACTTT
CDR3 protein: CASSMQGQGDGNSPLHF
V gene: TRBV19
D gene: TRBD1
J gene: TRBJ1-6
clone size: NA

CDR3 DNA: TGTGCCAGCAGTTACCGCTGGGGAGGGAATTCACCCCTCCACTTT
CDR3 protein: CASSYRWGGNSPLHF
V gene: TRBV6-5
D gene: NA
J gene: TRBJ1-6
clone size: NA

CDR3 DNA: TGTGCCAGCAGCCATATGCGGGATCCGAACAGCTACACCTTC
CDR3 protein: CASSHMRDPNSYTF
V gene: TRBV9
D gene: NA
J gene: TRBJ1-2
clone size: NA

CDR3 DNA: TGTGCCAGCAGTGAAGGACAGGTTTGGAGCAATCAGCCCCAGCATTTT
CDR3 protein: CASSEGQVWSNQPQHF
V gene: TRBV6-1
D gene: NA
J gene: TRBJ1-5
clone size: NA

CDR3 DNA: TGCGCCAGCAGCTCGGGGGTAAGTCCCCTGGGGACTGAAGCTTTCTTT
CDR3 protein: CASSSGVSPLGTEAFF
V gene: TRBV5-1
D gene: NA
J gene: TRBJ1-1
clone size: NA

CDR3 DNA: TGTGCCATCAGTGAGAGTCCGGGAGCCTACAATGAGCAGTTCTTC
CDR3 protein: CAISESPGAYNEQFF
V gene: TRBV10-3
D gene: NA
J gene: TRBJ2-1
clone size: NA

CDR3 DNA: TGTGCCAGCAGCTTGTGGGGGATTTACAATGAGCAGTTCTTC
CDR3 protein: CASSLWGIYNEQFF
V gene: TRBV7-9
D gene: NA
J gene: TRBJ2-1
clone size: NA

CDR3 DNA: TGTGCCAGTAGAAGGGGGCGGGAGGGCCTAGGGAATGAGCAGTTCTTC
CDR3 protein: CASRRGREGLGNEQFF
V gene: TRBV19
D gene: TRBD2
J gene: TRBJ2-1
clone size: NA

CDR3 DNA: TGTGCCAGCAGGCAAGCCGGGACGACCATTGGGGAGCAGTACTTC
CDR3 protein: CASRQAGTTIGEQYF
V gene: TRBV11-2
D gene: NA
J gene: TRBJ2-7
clone size: NA

CDR3 DNA: TGTGCCAGCAGCTTAAGCGGGAGTCGAGATACGCAGTATTTT
CDR3 protein: CASSLSGSRDTQYF
V gene: TRBV7-3
D gene: TRBD2
J gene: TRBJ2-3
clone size: few

CDR3 DNA: TGTGCCAGCAGCTTATTGGAAAGGGGCTATGGCTACACCTTC
CDR3 protein: CASSLLERGYGYTF
V gene: TRBV11-2
D gene: NA
J gene: TRBJ1-2
clone size: NA

CDR3 DNA: TGTGCCAGCAGCAACATCCGGGGAATCGAGCAGTACTTC
CDR3 protein: CASSNIRGIEQYF
V gene: TRBV11-2
D gene: NA
J gene: TRBJ2-7
clone size: NA

CDR3 DNA: TGTGCCAGCAGCCCCCTACGGGGCGGCACTGAAGCTTTCTTT
CDR3 protein: CASSPLRGGTEAFF
V gene: TRBV9
D gene: NA
J gene: TRBJ1-1
clone size: NA

CDR3 DNA: TGTGCCAGCAGCAAGGGGACCAGTCGCAATGAGCAGTTCTTC
CDR3 protein: CASSKGTSRNEQFF
V gene: TRBV9
D gene: NA
J gene: TRBJ2-1
clone size: NA

CDR3 DNA: TGTGCCAGCAGCGTAACCGGGACAGACGGCTACACCTTC
CDR3 protein: CASSVTGTDGYTF
V gene: TRBV7-2
D gene: TRBD1
J gene: TRBJ1-2
clone size: NA

CDR3 DNA: TGTGCCAGCAGTTACGGGGACAGAAGAGGTGAAAAACTGTTTTTT
CDR3 protein: CASSYGDRRGEKLFF
V gene: TRBV6-5
D gene: TRBD1
J gene: TRBJ1-4
clone size: NA

CDR3 DNA: TGTGCCAGCAGCCTCAGGGGTGGTGGTCACGAGCAGTACTTC
CDR3 protein: CASSLRGGGHEQYF
V gene: TRBV5-4
D gene: NA
J gene: TRBJ2-7
clone size: NA

CDR3 DNA: TGCGCCAGCAGCCCCGGGACAGGAGGTAGTGAAAAACTGTTTTTT
CDR3 protein: CASSPGTGGSEKLFF
V gene: TRBV5-1
D gene: TRBD1
J gene: TRBJ1-4
clone size: NA

CDR3 DNA: TGTGCCAGCAGCCCAGGGGGCAGGGACGCAGATACGCAGTATTTT
CDR3 protein: CASSPGGRDADTQYF
V gene: TRBV11-2
D gene: TRBD1
J gene: TRBJ2-3
clone size: NA

CDR3 DNA: TGTGCCAGCAGTTTACAGAGCTTATACACTGAAGCTTTCTTT
CDR3 protein: CASSLQSLYTEAFF
V gene: TRBV27
D gene: NA
J gene: TRBJ1-1
clone size: NA

CDR3 DNA: TGTGCCAGCAGCTTTAATGGAGTGACGGGGAATAATTCACCCCTCCACTTT
CDR3 protein: CASSFNGVTGNNSPLHF
V gene: TRBV11-2
D gene: NA
J gene: TRBJ1-6
clone size: NA

CDR3 DNA: TGTGCCTGGAGCCCGAACAGGGGTGGGTACACCTACGAGCAGTACTTC
CDR3 protein: CAWSPNRGGYTYEQYF
V gene: TRBV30
D gene: TRBD1
J gene: TRBJ2-7
clone size: NA

CDR3 DNA: TGTGCCAGTAGCTCGGACAGGGGCGCTACCAACTATGGCTACACCTTC
CDR3 protein: CASSSDRGATNYGYTF
V gene: TRBV19
D gene: TRBD1
J gene: TRBJ1-2
clone size: NA

CDR3 DNA: TGTGCCAGCACGACAGGGAGGCACACCGGGGAGCTGTTTTTT
CDR3 protein: CASTTGRHTGELFF
V gene: TRBV6-5
D gene: NA
J gene: TRBJ2-2
clone size: NA

CDR3 DNA: TGTGCCAGCAGTTTATCCGGACTAGCGAAAGATACGCAGTATTTT
CDR3 protein: CASSLSGLAKDTQYF
V gene: TRBV27
D gene: TRBD2
J gene: TRBJ2-3
clone size: few

CDR3 DNA: TGTGCCAGCAGCGCGACAGGTTTGGGTGGCTACACCTTC
CDR3 protein: CASSATGLGGYTF
V gene: TRBV3-1/TRBV3-2
D gene: NA
J gene: TRBJ1-2
clone size: NA

CDR3 DNA: TGTGCCAGCAGCCCCCGGACCTACGAGCAGTACTTC
CDR3 protein: CASSPRTYEQYF
V gene: TRBV6-2/TRBV6-3
D gene: NA
J gene: TRBJ2-7
clone size: NA

CDR3 DNA: TGTGCCAGCGGACAGAGGGTTGGAGATACGCAGTATTTT
CDR3 protein: CASGQRVGDTQYF
V gene: TRBV5-6
D gene: NA
J gene: TRBJ2-3
clone size: NA

CDR3 DNA: TGTGCCTGGAGTGGGGATGCGAACGCCGAAGCTTTCTTT
CDR3 protein: CAWSGDANAEAFF
V gene: TRBV30
D gene: NA
J gene: TRBJ1-1
clone size: NA

CDR3 DNA: TGTGCTAGCACCCGGGACAGGGACGAGACCCAGTACTTC
CDR3 protein: CASTRDRDETQYF
V gene: TRBV11-2
D gene: TRBD1
J gene: TRBJ2-5
clone size: NA

CDR3 DNA: TGTGCCAGCAGCCGCAGACAGGGGGCTAACACTGAAGCTTTCTTT
CDR3 protein: CASSRRQGANTEAFF
V gene: TRBV5-8
D gene: TRBD1
J gene: TRBJ1-1
clone size: once

CDR3 DNA: TGTGCCAGCAGCTTAGTTCCAGGGTCCTACGAGCAGTACTTC
CDR3 protein: CASSLVPGSYEQYF
V gene: TRBV7-2
D gene: NA
J gene: TRBJ2-7
clone size: NA

CDR3 DNA: TGTGCGGGACAGGCGCACAGCAATCAGCCCCAGCATTTT
CDR3 protein: CAGQAHSNQPQHF
V gene: TRBV2
D gene: TRBD1
J gene: TRBJ1-5
clone size: NA

CDR3 DNA: TGTGCCAGCAGCCCACCTGGGACGGCCCGAGAGACCCAGTACTTC
CDR3 protein: CASSPPGTARETQYF
V gene: TRBV11-2
D gene: NA
J gene: TRBJ2-5
clone size: NA

CDR3 DNA: TGTGCCAGCAGTGACCGGGACACCTACGAGCAGTACTTC
CDR3 protein: CASSDRDTYEQYF
V gene: TRBV6-1
D gene: NA
J gene: TRBJ2-7
clone size: few

CDR3 DNA: TGTGCCAGCAGCGGTCTAGCGGACAATGAGCAGTTCTTC
CDR3 protein: CASSGLADNEQFF
V gene: TRBV9
D gene: TRBD2
J gene: TRBJ2-1
clone size: NA

CDR3 DNA: TGTGCCAGCAGCCAAGAGGGAACGGGACAAAAGAACACTGAAGCTTTCTTT
CDR3 protein: CASSQEGTGQKNTEAFF
V gene: TRBV4-2
D gene: NA
J gene: TRBJ1-1
clone size: NA

CDR3 DNA: TGCGCCAGCAGCTTGCGTCTCTTTTCCGAGCAGTACTTC
CDR3 protein: CASSLRLFSEQYF
V gene: TRBV5-1
D gene: NA
J gene: TRBJ2-7
clone size: NA

CDR3 DNA: TGTGCCAGCAGCTTGGGTTTAGACCAACAAGAGACCCAGTACTTC
CDR3 protein: CASSLGLDQQETQYF
V gene: TRBV5-8
D gene: NA
J gene: TRBJ2-5
clone size: NA

CDR3 DNA: TGTGCCAGCAGCCGGACAGGGGATGAAGCTTTCTTT
CDR3 protein: CASSRTGDEAFF
V gene: TRBV6-5
D gene: TRBD1
J gene: TRBJ1-1
clone size: once

CDR3 DNA: TGCGCCAGCAGCTTTGATGGCCATAGCAATCAGCCCCAGCATTTT
CDR3 protein: CASSFDGHSNQPQHF
V gene: TRBV5-1
D gene: NA
J gene: TRBJ1-5
clone size: NA